The 20 T cell receptor beta chains below were found in one sample sequenced in a study of cytomegalovirus exposure and HLA in healthy donors. In the PCR, 60 Vbeta and 13 Jbeta primers were used. Sequencing used immunoSEQ multiplex PCR; TCRdb keeps in-frame clones, though not all of them. The table records 100,000 to 150,000 clones, 72% of them present only once. The sample taken for sequencing was PBMCs. These receptors all come from a man aged 25 to 45 in good health and CMV-seronegative.

In regard to this clone: A junction boundary mismatches the germline segment, possibly from a read error. The chain couples TRBV7-2 to TRBJ2-1; TRBD2 aligns across 9 bases. This CDR3 is built from 19 residues. Germline CDR1 is SGHTA and CDR2 is FQGNSA. CDR3 coding DNA: TGTGCCAGCAGCTTAGTCGGTGCTGGGCGGGGGGGCACCTACAGTGAGCAGTTCTTC. Protein product: CASSLVGAGRGGTYSEQFF.

This clone was found a few times. V gene TRBV2 combines with J gene TRBJ2-5; TRBD2 agrees at 7 bases. CDR3 length: 15 amino acids. CDR1 and CDR2 (germline): SNHLY, FYNNEI. V gave up 5 bases and J gave up 7 bases; unmatched junction bases: 13. The CDR3 is CASSSPGLRSSTQYF. The CDR3 region has the DNA TGTGCCAGCAGTTCCCCGGGACTAAGATCCTCGACCCAGTACTTC.

The chain recombines TRBV7-3 with TRBJ2-2, with 7 bases fitting TRBD1. Per the germline V gene, CDR1 is SGHTA and CDR2 is FQGTGA. The ends lost 5 bases at V and 1 base at J; junction bases unmatched: 1. CDR3 length: 14 amino acids. CDR3 region: CASSRQGNTGELFF. In nucleotides, the CDR3 is TGTGCCAGCAGCCGACAGGGGAACACCGGGGAGCTGTTTTTT.

J is TRBJ2-5 and V is TRBV5-1, with D maybe TRBD1 (6 bases). Germline V CDR1 and CDR2: SGHRS, YFSETQ. The ends were cut back, 4 bases at V and 5 bases at J, with 21 bases in the middle. This CDR3 region has 16 residues. The CDR3: CASSVGDTPIRETQYF. CDR3 bases: TGCGCCAGCAGCGTTGGGGACACCCCCATCCGGGAGACCCAGTACTTC.

This chain links TRBV6-1 with TRBJ1-5; no firm D call. Per germline, CDR1 MNHNS and CDR2 SASEGT. This CDR3 region has 15 residues. V dropped 1 base and J dropped 6 bases, with 13 bases sitting between them. CDR3 in amino acids: CASSEVRAGLQPQHF. Here the CDR3 DNA reads TGTGCCAGCAGTGAAGTTCGTGCTGGGCTTCAGCCCCAGCATTTT.

The rearrangement joins TRBV7-6 to TRBJ1-1, with 9 bases lining up with TRBD1. There are 14 residues in the CDR3. J lost 5 bases, V lost 5 bases, and 6 bases had no gene match. Germline-derived CDR1 and CDR2 are SGHVS and FNYEAQ. The DNA of the CDR3 is TGTGCCAGCAGCCTGGGACAGGGATTTACTGAAGCTTTCTTT. Encoded protein: CASSLGQGFTEAFF.

V usage is TRBV5-5 and J usage is TRBJ2-4; tentatively, D is TRBD2 (5 bases). Germline-derived CDR1 and CDR2 are SGHKS and YYEKEE (reference sequence). The V and J ends lost 2 bases and 8 bases respectively, with 14 bases between them. This CDR3 region has 14 residues. The CDR3 DNA sequence: TGTGCCAGCAGCTTATCGGGCGGGCGGGACATTCAGTACTTC. It codes for CASSLSGGRDIQYF.

V and J are TRBV25-1 and TRBJ2-5; TRBD1 is a possible D gene (5 bases). This CDR3 comprises 13 residues. Trimming took off 7 bases at V and 0 bases at J, with 9 bases between the two ends. CDR1 is MGHDK, CDR2 SYGVNS, per germline. The CDR3 region is CASTETDQETQYF. The CDR3 DNA reads as TGTGCCAGCACCGAGACAGACCAAGAGACCCAGTACTTC.

The rearrangement links TRBV11-2 to TRBJ1-2; 7 positions match TRBD1. The germline V gene has CDR1 SGHAT and CDR2 FQNNGV. J gave up 3 bases and V 0 bases, and 7 bases lay outside the gene matches. The CDR3 extends over 16 amino acids. CDR3 nucleotide sequence: TGTGCCAGCAGCTTAGATTTGCCAGGGGGTCACTATGGCTACACCTTC. It yields the protein CASSLDLPGGHYGYTF.

The V call is TRBV27, the J call TRBJ2-1, with D unclear. CDR3 length: 13 amino acids. V was trimmed by 3 bases and J by 5 bases, leaving 8 bases between them. Germline V gives CDR1 MNHEY, CDR2 SMNVEV (reference sequence). The CDR3 loop is CASSFGVNNEQFF. The CDR3 DNA sequence: TGTGCCAGCAGTTTCGGTGTAAACAATGAGCAGTTCTTC.

The chain recombines TRBV27 with TRBJ2-2; 7 bases are a match to TRBD2. Germline V CDR1 and CDR2: MNHEY, SMNVEV (reference sequence). V trimming: 4 bases; J trimming: 5 bases; junction bases outside the gene matches: 10. This CDR3 has 16 amino acids. The CDR3 is CASSSSRGTVTGELFF. The DNA for the CDR3 is TGTGCCAGCAGTTCGTCGCGGGGGACCGTTACCGGGGAGCTGTTTTTT.

The gene calls are TRBV4-3 and TRBJ1-2, with D tentatively TRBD1 (5 bases). CDR3 length equals 15 residues. Trimming removed 0 bases from V and 5 bases from J, with 13 bases in between. CDR1 is LGHNA and CDR2 is YSLEER in the germline V gene. The CDR3 coding sequence is TGCGCCAGCAGCCAAGACCAGGGTGGCTTGTATGGCTACACCTTC. It specifies CASSQDQGGLYGYTF.

The CDR3 reads CASSTDSGGATDTQYF. The CDR3 DNA reads as TGTGCCAGCAGCACGGATAGCGGGGGGGCTACAGATACGCAGTATTTT. The chain recombines TRBV7-2 with TRBJ2-3, with 11 nucleotides matching TRBD2. Germline V lookup: CDR1 SGHTA, CDR2 FQGNSA. Unmatched junction bases numbered 7, after V lost 5 bases and J lost 3 bases. CDR3 length equals 16 residues.

The chain combines TRBV7-3 with TRBJ1-1; a weak D match, TRBD1 (6 bases). Germline V gives CDR1 SGHTA, CDR2 FQGTGA. Trimming stripped 2 bases from V and 0 bases from J, with 7 bases between. CDR3 length: 14 amino acids. CDR3 nucleotides: TGTGCCAGCAGCTTAGCAGGGGTGAACACTGAAGCTTTCTTT. The encoded protein is CASSLAGVNTEAFF.

The rearrangement joins TRBV19 to TRBJ1-5; 8 bases are shared with TRBD1. CDR1 LNHDA and CDR2 SQIVND come from the germline V gene (reference sequence). The CDR3 runs 14 residues. J lost 7 bases, V lost 9 bases, and 11 bases had no gene match. The CDR3 is CASSIRDRRQPQHF. CDR3 DNA sequence: TGTGCCAGCTCTATCCGGGACAGGCGACAGCCCCAGCATTTT.

The J gene is TRBJ2-2, the V gene TRBV9; D gene unclear. CDR3 length: 13 residues. Trimming removed 3 bases at V and 6 bases at J, with 9 bases between. Germline loops: CDR1 SGDLS, CDR2 YYNGEE. The CDR3 region has the DNA TGTGCCAGCAGCGCTACTACCCCCGGGGAGCTGTTTTTT. Encoded protein: CASSATTPGELFF.

This chain uses TRBV5-1 with TRBJ1-3; D is perhaps TRBD1 (5 bases). Trimming cost V 4 bases and J 2 bases, with 10 bases left between them. CDR1 is SGHRS, CDR2 YFSETQ, per germline. This CDR3 is 14 amino acids long. The CDR3 is CASSAQGTGNTIYF. DNA for the CDR3: TGCGCCAGCAGCGCCCAGGGAACTGGAAACACCATATATTTT.

The V call is TRBV7-2, the J call TRBJ2-3; D is undetermined. The CDR3 is 13 amino acids. V lost 8 bases and J 1 base, leaving 10 bases between the germline ends. Germline-derived CDR1 and CDR2 are SGHTA and FQGNSA. CDR3 bases: TGTGCCAGCGCCACCCAGGGCACAGATACGCAGTATTTT. It specifies CASATQGTDTQYF.

The chain carries TRBV13 and TRBJ1-2; TRBD1 agrees at 8 bases. The CDR3 has 19 amino acids. CDR1 and CDR2 (germline): PRHDT, FYEKMQ (reference sequence). With V trimmed by 1 base and J by 1 base, 14 bases remained unmatched. CDR3 residues: CASSLEFGAGGSVNYGYTF. As DNA, the CDR3 is TGTGCCAGCAGCTTAGAATTTGGGGCAGGGGGCTCCGTTAACTATGGCTACACCTTC.

The rearrangement links TRBV19 to TRBJ1-4, with 8 bases matching TRBD1. The ends lost 7 bases at V and 6 bases at J; junction bases unmatched: 1. This CDR3 is 12 amino acids long. Germline V gene lookup returns CDR1 LNHDA and CDR2 SQIVND (reference sequence). CDR3 nucleotides: TGTGCCAGTACGGGACAGGATGAAAAACTGTTTTTT. It is translated as CASTGQDEKLFF.